Each of the 24 T cell receptor beta chains below was sequenced from the same sample in a study of cytotoxic CD8 clonotypes in ibrutinib-treated CLL (dated by TCRdb to about 2021). The sample's time point label is to be understood as: about twelve months on ibrutinib. Receptor libraries were prepared by the immunoSEQ multiplex PCR assay. Imported from immuneACCESS, the table was reduced by TCRdb to in-frame sequences with V and J called. These copies leave out some clones; in studies compared against another copy, an unresolved V gene accounts for under half, and the cause of the remainder is not known. This sample holds around 70,000 clones; about nine tenths were observed only once. Approximately 3% of the sample belongs to the ten largest clones. The sequenced sample was PBMCs, obtained after 12 months of ibrutinib treatment. The receptors were sampled from a human donor with chronic lymphocytic leukemia.

In nucleotides, the CDR3 is TGTGCCAGTACCGATGGGACGCCCTGGAATGAGCAGTTCTTC. This encodes CASTDGTPWNEQFF. The rearrangement joins TRBV19 to TRBJ2-1, with D perhaps being TRBD1 or TRBD2 (5 bases each). This CDR3 is 14 amino acids long. Looked up from germline, CDR1 is LNHDA and CDR2 is SQIVND (reference sequence). V shed 7 bases and J shed 7 bases, with 17 bases lying between them.

The genes are TRBV5-1 and TRBJ2-7, with 9 bases identical to TRBD1. Germline CDR1 SGHRS, CDR2 YFSETQ. The V segment lost 3 bases and the J segment 6 bases; nucleotides outside the gene matches: 4. The CDR3 has 13 amino acids. DNA for the CDR3: TGCGCCAGCAGCTGGCAACAGGGGGCCGAGCAGTACTTC. Translated: CASSWQQGAEQYF.

This chain connects TRBV4-1 to TRBJ1-1; the D gene is possibly TRBD1 (6 bases). Trimming took 5 bases from V and 1 from J, leaving 20 bases between them. CDR1 and CDR2 (germline): MGHRA, YSYEKL. This CDR3 is built from 17 residues. The CDR3 region is CASSKVGGRSTNTEAFF. For the CDR3, the DNA is TGCGCCAGCAGCAAGGTTGGGGGCAGGAGTACGAACACTGAAGCTTTCTTT.

This chain uses TRBV4-1 with TRBJ2-6; D uncertain. This CDR3 is 21 amino acids long. Trimming stripped 0 bases from V and 1 base from J, with 22 bases between. In germline, CDR1 is MGHRA, CDR2 YSYEKL. As DNA, the CDR3 is TGCGCCAGCAGCCAAGATTCGTGGCAGCCACTCCTCGAATCTGGGGCCAACGTCCTGACTTTC. Protein sequence: CASSQDSWQPLLESGANVLTF.

The chain uses TRBV11-3 and TRBJ2-7, with TRBD2 matching 7 bases. J lost 5 bases, V lost 1 base, and 17 bases had no gene match. CDR1 is SGHNT and CDR2 is YENEEA in the germline V gene. The CDR3 length is 18 residues. CDR3 DNA sequence: TGTGCCAGCAGCTTAGCAGGTGGTTGGGGGAGGGCCACCCACGAGCAGTACTTC. Residues: CASSLAGGWGRATHEQYF.

A remark on this clone: The sample carries other DNA sequences with the same CDR3. The chain has TRBV7-3 and TRBJ2-3, with 7 bases matching TRBD2. CDR1 is SGHTA and CDR2 is FQGTGA in the germline V gene. The ends lost 5 bases at V and 2 bases at J; junction bases unmatched: 7. The CDR3 contains 15 residues. The CDR3 region is CASSPGGGPTDTQYF. CDR3 DNA: TGTGCCAGCAGCCCTGGGGGGGGACCCACAGATACGCAGTATTTT. Using reference TRBV7-3 and TRBJ2-3 for the parts outside the CDR3, the full variable domain is GAGVSQTPSNKVTEKGKYVELRCDPISGHTALYWYRQSLGQGPEFLIYFQGTGAADDSGLPNDRFFAVRPEGSVSTLKIQRTERGDSAVYLCASSPGGGPTDTQYFGPGTRLTVL.

The CDR3 nucleotides read TGTGCCAGCTCACCACCAACAGGGGATCTCACCTACGAGCAGTACTTC. It translates to CASSPPTGDLTYEQYF. The gene calls are TRBV18 and TRBJ2-7; 7 bases agree with TRBD1. This CDR3 comprises 16 residues. With 0 bases clipped from V and 2 bases from J, the junction kept 7 bases outside the gene matches. CDR1 KGHSH and CDR2 LQKENI come from the germline V gene. The complete variable domain, with remaining parts taken from reference TRBV18 and TRBJ2-7, reads NAGVMQNPRHLVRRRGQEARLRCSPMKGHSHVYWYRQLPEEGLKFMVYLQKENIIDESGMPKERFSAEFPKEGPSILRIQQVVRGDSAAYFCASSPPTGDLTYEQYFGPGTRLTVT.

The V and J genes are TRBV12-5 and TRBJ2-2, with 13 positions matching TRBD2. Germline V gene lookup returns CDR1 LGHNT and CDR2 FRNRAP. Losses at the gene ends were 0 bases for V and 3 bases for J; bases not matched to a gene: 13. The CDR3 totals 21 residues. The CDR3, as DNA: TGTGCTAGTGGTTTGGTACTCCTGTGGGGGACTAGCGGGAACGACACCGGGGAGCTGTTTTTT. This encodes CASGLVLLWGTSGNDTGELFF.

V is TRBV6-5 and J is TRBJ2-5, with 8 bases fitting TRBD2. The V and J ends lost 6 bases and 7 bases, in that order; junction bases with no gene match: 10. The CDR3 has 14 amino acids. CDR1 MNHEY and CDR2 SVGAGI come from the germline V gene. The CDR3 DNA is TGTGCCAGCAGCCCCCCGGGACTAGGGGGGACCCAGTACTTC. It encodes CASSPPGLGGTQYF.

This rearrangement joins TRBV7-9 to TRBJ2-1; no clear D gene. Germline assignment: CDR1 SEHNR and CDR2 FQNEAQ (reference sequence). Trimming removed 4 bases from V and 7 bases from J, with 8 bases in between. The CDR3 covers 12 residues. The DNA for the CDR3 is TGTGCCAGCAGCTCAGTGTTGAATGAGCAGTTCTTC. Residues: CASSSVLNEQFF.

A single count supports this clone. The J gene is TRBJ2-2, the V gene TRBV30; D is ambiguous. CDR1 is GTSNPN and CDR2 is SVGIG in the germline V gene (reference sequence). V gave up 3 bases and J gave up 5 bases, with 4 bases separating them. The CDR3 length is 11 residues. The chain's CDR3 is CAWSTTGELFF. In DNA, the CDR3 is TGTGCCTGGAGCACGACCGGGGAGCTGTTTTTT.

The chain uses TRBV30 and TRBJ2-2, with 11 bases fitting TRBD2. Germline CDR1 GTSNPN, CDR2 SVGIG (reference sequence). The CDR3 consists of 15 residues. The ends lost 8 bases at V and 5 bases at J; junction bases unmatched: 10. CDR3 DNA sequence: TGTGCCGTAACCAGGACTAGCGGGCATACCGGGGAGCTGTTTTTT. Translation: CAVTRTSGHTGELFF. The whole variable domain, remainder taken from reference TRBV30 and TRBJ2-2, is SQTIHQWPATLVQPVGSPLSLECTVEGTSNPNLYWYRQAAGRGLQLLFYSVGIGQISSEVPQNLSASRPQDRQFILSSKKLLLSDSGFYLCAVTRTSGHTGELFFGEGSRLTVL.

J is TRBJ2-5 and V is TRBV5-1; D is unresolved. CDR3 size: 13 residues. Germline lookup yields CDR1 SGHRS and CDR2 YFSETQ. Between the trimmed V and J ends, which lost 0 bases and 4 bases, there was a span of 7 bases. CDR3: CASSLVPGETQYF. The CDR3 DNA is TGCGCCAGCAGCTTGGTCCCTGGAGAGACCCAGTACTTC.

The J gene is TRBJ2-1, the V gene TRBV4-2; TRBD2 agrees at 10 bases. The length of the CDR3 is 15 residues. Germline CDR1 LGHNA, CDR2 YNFKEQ. V was pared by 10 bases and J by 1 base, with 7 bases of the junction left unmatched. In DNA, the CDR3 is TGTGCCACCAGTACTAGCGGGGAATCCTACAATGAGCAGTTCTTC. Translated, it gives CATSTSGESYNEQFF.

This clone occurred once. The chain uses TRBV7-9 and TRBJ2-7; 7 nucleotides align to TRBD1. CDR3 length: 16 amino acids. Germline CDR1 and CDR2: SEHNR and FQNEAQ (reference sequence). After removal of 0 bases from V and 1 base from J, the junction contained 6 bases not matched to a gene. The CDR3 DNA is TGTGCCAGCAGCTTAGCAGGGGACAGTGGATCCTACGAGCAGTACTTC. Residues: CASSLAGDSGSYEQYF.

The gene calls are TRBV30 and TRBJ1-2; TRBD1 matches 9 bases. CDR1 is GTSNPN, CDR2 SVGIG, per germline (reference sequence). The CDR3 length is 15 residues. The ends lost 3 bases at V and 4 bases at J; junction bases unmatched: 9. CDR3 nucleotide sequence: TGTGCCTGGAGGCGGGACAGGGCCTTCAGCTATGGCTACACCTTC. This translates into CAWRRDRAFSYGYTF.

The chain has TRBV5-4 and TRBJ1-1; possibly TRBD1 for D (5 bases). V lost 0 bases and J lost 0, with 15 bases in between. Germline lookup yields CDR1 SGHNT and CDR2 YYREEE (reference sequence). This CDR3 contains 17 residues. The CDR3 here is CASSLAGTSPLNTEAFF. CDR3 nucleotides: TGTGCCAGCAGCTTGGCCGGGACCTCACCTTTGAACACTGAAGCTTTCTTT.

This chain joins TRBV6-1 and TRBJ2-7; D unclear. The CDR3 runs 14 residues. Per germline, CDR1 MNHNS and CDR2 SASEGT. V dropped 3 bases and J dropped 2 bases, with 11 bases sitting between them. The CDR3 DNA is TGTGCCAGCAGTGAGTGGCAGGTACCCTACGAGCAGTACTTC. It encodes CASSEWQVPYEQYF.

J is TRBJ2-1 and V is TRBV5-1; D could derive from TRBD1 or TRBD2 (7 bases each). Trimming took off 2 bases at V and 8 bases at J, with 20 bases between the two ends. Germline CDR1 and CDR2: SGHRS and YFSETQ. The CDR3 spans 16 residues. The CDR3 sequence: CASSFPRGGQSYEQFF. In nucleotides, the CDR3 is TGCGCCAGCAGCTTCCCCAGGGGGGGCCAAAGCTATGAGCAGTTCTTC.

This clone was observed once. The genes are TRBV28 and TRBJ2-3; D is undetermined. Per germline, CDR1 MDHEN and CDR2 SYDVKM. Deletions cut 6 bases from V and 10 bases from J, with 8 bases between. This CDR3 has 10 amino acids. The CDR3: CASSSSAQYF. As DNA, the CDR3 is TGTGCCAGCAGCTCCTCGGCGCAGTATTTT.

J is TRBJ1-1 and V is TRBV30; possible D gene TRBD1, 6 bases. The CDR3 loop spans 15 amino acids. Germline lookup yields CDR1 GTSNPN and CDR2 SVGIG (reference sequence). The V and J ends lost 6 bases and 4 bases respectively, with 21 bases between them. CDR3 bases: TGTGCCTGTCACGAGGGGGGCATTTGGGTCACTGAAGCTTTCTTT. This codes for CACHEGGIWVTEAFF. The whole variable domain, remainder taken from reference TRBV30 and TRBJ1-1, is SQTIHQWPATLVQPVGSPLSLECTVEGTSNPNLYWYRQAAGRGLQLLFYSVGIGQISSEVPQNLSASRPQDRQFILSSKKLLLSDSGFYLCACHEGGIWVTEAFFGQGTRLTVV.

CDR3 residues: CASSSPHETQYGYTF. The CDR3 nucleotides read TGTGCCAGCAGTTCCCCCCATGAGACACAATATGGCTACACCTTC. The gene calls are TRBV27 and TRBJ1-2; the D is unclear. This CDR3 is built from 15 residues. V lost 4 bases and J 5 bases, leaving 17 bases between the germline ends. Germline loops: CDR1 MNHEY, CDR2 SMNVEV (reference sequence).

In its sample, this clone was seen once. The chain carries TRBV9 and TRBJ1-4; TRBD1 might be the D (6 bases). Trimming removed 3 bases at V and 6 bases at J, with 15 bases between. This CDR3 is built from 15 residues. The germline V gene encodes CDR1 SGDLS and CDR2 YYNGEE. CDR3 coding DNA: TGTGCCAGCAGCGGGAACCCTGGGACATATGAAAAACTGTTTTTT. It is translated as CASSGNPGTYEKLFF.

The genes are TRBV19 and TRBJ2-3; 7 nucleotides align to TRBD1. CDR1 and CDR2 (germline): LNHDA, SQIVND (reference sequence). The V and J ends lost 8 bases and 6 bases, in that order; junction bases with no gene match: 14. The CDR3 loop spans 15 amino acids. The CDR3 DNA is TGTGCCAGTCGGCCCTGGGACAGCCAGGGGGATACGCAGTATTTT. This gives the protein CASRPWDSQGDTQYF.